These T cell receptor beta chains were read from a single sample in a study of beta chain features in type 1 diabetes. The repertoire was sequenced with immunoSEQ multiplex PCR; TCRdb's copy has only in-frame clones and lacks some. The data contain fewer than 550,000 clones, about 10% of them seen just once; the ten biggest clones take up about 0.045%. Input material: naive CD4+ T cells from blood. These TCRs come from a woman in her late teens or twenties in good health. CDR3s include the opening cysteine and the closing phenylalanine or tryptophan. D genes are given only for firm matches. Some rows have no size entry. The others give once, few or many, or a class for an expanded clone.

abundance	d_gene	j_gene	v_gene	CDR3aa	CDR3nt
NA	NA	TRBJ2-1	TRBV7-9	CASSLLRGMENEQFF	TGTGCCAGCAGCTTACTCCGAGGGATGGAAAATGAGCAGTTCTTC
NA	NA	TRBJ1-1	TRBV6-5	CASSYVPGTEAFF	TGTGCCAGCAGTTACGTCCCCGGCACTGAAGCTTTCTTT
NA	NA	TRBJ2-3	TRBV15	CATSRVLNTDTQYF	TGTGCCACCAGCAGAGTCCTGAACACAGATACGCAGTATTTT
few	TRBD1	TRBJ1-2	TRBV7-2	CASSYRDRGLYGYTF	TGTGCCAGCAGCTACCGGGACAGGGGTCTCTATGGCTACACCTTC
few	TRBD1	TRBJ2-1	TRBV11-1	CASSQGAKGRNEQFF	TGTGCCAGCAGCCAGGGGGCCAAAGGGAGGAATGAGCAGTTCTTC
NA	NA	TRBJ2-4	TRBV19	CASSFQSSSDIQYF	TGTGCCAGTAGTTTTCAGTCCTCCTCGGACATTCAGTACTTC
NA	TRBD2	TRBJ2-3	TRBV9	CASSPGLPSTDTQYF	TGTGCCAGCAGTCCGGGACTACCAAGCACAGATACGCAGTATTTT
few	NA	TRBJ1-1	TRBV7-9	CASSPTGVLGNTEAFF	TGTGCCAGCAGCCCAACGGGAGTGTTAGGGAACACTGAAGCTTTCTTT
NA	NA	TRBJ2-5	TRBV7-7	CASSLDPGRRETQYF	TGTGCTAGCAGCTTAGATCCGGGACGGAGGGAGACCCAGTACTTC
NA	NA	TRBJ2-7	TRBV7-3	CASSLGPSYEQYF	TGTGCCAGCAGCTTAGGTCCTTCCTACGAGCAGTACTTC
few	NA	TRBJ2-2	TRBV5-6	CASSLVGKEAGELFF	TGTGCCAGCAGCTTGGTGGGAAAAGAGGCCGGGGAGCTGTTTTTT
NA	NA	TRBJ2-1	TRBV28	CASSSGDGSYNEQFF	TGTGCCAGCAGTTCCGGGGACGGATCCTACAATGAGCAGTTCTTC
NA	NA	TRBJ1-5	TRBV30	CAWAPFGRDNQPQHF	TGTGCCTGGGCCCCCTTCGGCAGGGACAATCAGCCCCAGCATTTT
few	NA	TRBJ2-7	TRBV7-2	CASSERTSYEQYF	TGTGCCAGCAGCGAGCGGACCTCCTACGAGCAGTACTTC
few	TRBD2	TRBJ2-5	TRBV7-9	CASSRSGGQETQYF	TGTGCCAGCAGCCGAAGCGGGGGCCAAGAGACCCAGTACTTC
NA	TRBD1	TRBJ1-2	TRBV4-3	CASSNPGTAQTYGYTF	TGCGCCAGCAGCAACCCCGGGACAGCCCAAACCTATGGCTACACCTTC